This T cell receptor (beta chain) was identified in a study of kidney transplant recipient with SARS-CoV-2 infection. TCRdb recomputed calls from the reads with MiXCR, one row per CDR3 protein. The sample includes under 300,000 distinct CDR3 sequences, around 30% of them seen just once. This clonotype was seen a handful of times. This CDR3 has 17 amino acids. Germline loops: CDR1 KGHDR, CDR2 SFDVKD. V was pared by 4 bases and J by 1 base, with 8 bases of the junction left unmatched. This sequence originates from a male patient between 25 and 39 years old who had COVID-19 and was a kidney transplant recipient. Part of the T cells may come from the graft donor. This rearrangement joins TRBV24-1 to TRBJ2-2; TRBD1 matches at 7 bases. The sample in question was a blood sample, obtained at baseline and between days 110 and 120 from a kidney transplant recipient. The CDR3 DNA is TGTGCCACCAGTGAGCCCGACAGGGTCGGGAACACCGGGGAGCTGTTTTTT. This sequence encodes CATSEPDRVGNTGELFF.